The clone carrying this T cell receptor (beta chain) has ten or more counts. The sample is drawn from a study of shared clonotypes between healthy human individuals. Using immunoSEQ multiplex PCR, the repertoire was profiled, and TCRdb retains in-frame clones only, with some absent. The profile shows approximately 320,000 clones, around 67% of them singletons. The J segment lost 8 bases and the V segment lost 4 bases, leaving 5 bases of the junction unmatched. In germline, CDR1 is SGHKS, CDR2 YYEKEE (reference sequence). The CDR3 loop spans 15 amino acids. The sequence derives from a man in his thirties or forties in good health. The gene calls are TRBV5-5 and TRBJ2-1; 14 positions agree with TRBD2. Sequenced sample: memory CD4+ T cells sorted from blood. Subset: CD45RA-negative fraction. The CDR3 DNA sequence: TGTGCCAGCAGCCGACTAGCGGGAGGGCCCTATGAGCAGTTCTTC. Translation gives CASSRLAGGPYEQFF.